Each of the 3 T cell receptor beta chains below was sequenced from the same sample in a study of blood T cell repertoires in COVID-19. Assay: immunoSEQ multiplex PCR; the TCRdb copy retains only in-frame clones and omits some. In the table there are about 17,000 clones, approximately 80% of which are singletons. The source material was peripheral blood. These receptors were taken from a man older than 75 with acute or convalescent COVID-19.

This clone was seen once. The chain has TRBV9 and TRBJ1-2; 10 bases are shared with TRBD1. The CDR3 runs 14 residues. Trimming removed 3 bases from V and 8 bases from J; junction bases left unmatched: 7. The germline V gene has CDR1 SGDLS and CDR2 YYNGEE. The CDR3 spells CASSERDRGYGYTF. The CDR3 nucleotides are TGTGCCAGCAGCGAAAGGGACAGGGGTTACGGCTACACCTTC.

In this sample, this clone turned up once. The chain links TRBV6-2 or TRBV6-3 to TRBJ1-5; 8 bases fit TRBD1. Losses at the gene ends were 6 bases for V and 7 bases for J; bases not matched to a gene: 11. CDR3 size: 15 residues. Germline CDR1 is MNHEY and CDR2 is SVGEGT. CDR3 residues: CASSLNSGGVQPQHF. Written as DNA, the CDR3 is TGTGCCAGCAGCCTAAACTCAGGGGGCGTCCAGCCCCAGCATTTT.

This chain connects TRBV11-1 to TRBJ2-3; 9 bases agree with TRBD1. The length of the CDR3 is 15 residues. CDR1 and CDR2 from the germline V gene are SGHAT and FQDESV (reference sequence). V lost 7 bases to trimming and J lost 2 bases; unmatched junction nucleotides: 7. This chain's CDR3 is CASTRDREFTDTQYF. CDR3 nucleotide sequence: TGTGCCAGCACCCGGGACAGGGAATTCACAGATACGCAGTATTTT.